The 12 T cell receptor beta chains reported below all come from one sample, sequenced in a study of blood T cell repertoires in COVID-19. Generated by immunoSEQ multiplex PCR, the TCRdb table keeps only in-frame clones and is missing some. The sample has around 280,000 clones, 86% seen once; the top ten hold over 2%. The sample comprised peripheral blood. These TCRs come from a woman in her thirties who had recovered from COVID-19.

This chain uses TRBV27 with TRBJ1-2; D is uncertain. V lost 4 bases and J 5 bases, leaving 17 bases between the germline ends. Germline loops: CDR1 MNHEY, CDR2 SMNVEV (reference sequence). This CDR3 is 15 amino acids long. The CDR3 nucleotides are TGTGCCAGCAGTTACCAAGCACTAGGGAAGTATGGCTACACCTTC. It is translated as CASSYQALGKYGYTF.

The genes are TRBV7-2 and TRBJ2-2, with 14 positions matching TRBD2. The CDR3 loop spans 16 amino acids. The trim removed 5 bases at V and 6 bases at J, leaving 5 bases unmatched. Germline-derived CDR1 and CDR2 are SGHTA and FQGNSA. Here the CDR3 reads CASSPRLAGGPGELFF. In DNA, the CDR3 is TGTGCCAGCAGCCCGAGACTAGCGGGAGGGCCCGGGGAGCTGTTTTTT. Using reference TRBV7-2 and TRBJ2-2 for the parts outside the CDR3, the full variable domain is GAGVSQSPSNKVTEKGKDVELRCDPISGHTALYWYRQSLGQGLEFLIYFQGNSAPDKSGLPSDRFSAERTGGSVSTLTIQRTQQEDSAVYLCASSPRLAGGPGELFFGEGSRLTVL.

This clone was picked up a small number of times. This chain uses TRBV27 with TRBJ2-1, with TRBD1 matching over 7 bases. Germline V gene sequence: CDR1 MNHEY, CDR2 SMNVEV (reference sequence). CDR3 length equals 15 residues. V was clipped by 8 bases and J by 5 bases; unmatched bases: 12. CDR3 amino acids: CASSFQDRSDNEQFF. The CDR3 bases are TGTGCCAGCTCGTTCCAGGACAGGAGCGACAATGAGCAGTTCTTC.

This rearrangement joins TRBV6-5 to TRBJ2-3; 7 nucleotides match TRBD2. The CDR3 covers 13 residues. Germline loops: CDR1 MNHEY, CDR2 SVGAGI. J gave up 9 bases and V 6 bases, and 9 bases lay outside the gene matches. In DNA form, the CDR3 reads TGTGCCAGCAGCCTGACTAGCCGTGACACGCAGTATTTT. This sequence encodes CASSLTSRDTQYF.

CDR3 coding DNA: TGTGCCAGCAGTAGAGGGGACAGGGGAAAAGGTCAGCCCCAGCATTTT. It codes for CASSRGDRGKGQPQHF. The chain carries TRBV27 and TRBJ1-5; TRBD1 aligns across 10 bases. The CDR3 loop spans 16 amino acids. V lost 5 bases and J lost 6; bases outside the gene matches: 10. The germline V gene has CDR1 MNHEY and CDR2 SMNVEV (reference sequence).

The chain combines TRBV5-1 with TRBJ2-7, with TRBD2 identical over 7 bases. This CDR3 has 16 residues. Germline values: CDR1 SGHRS, CDR2 YFSETQ. V was clipped by 0 bases and J by 4 bases; unmatched bases: 10. The CDR3 DNA is TGCGCCAGCAGCTTGGCCCAGGGAGGGCCTTCTTACGAGCAGTACTTC. This translates into CASSLAQGGPSYEQYF.

J is TRBJ1-1 and V is TRBV6-5, with 12 positions matching TRBD1. Trimming at V came to 5 bases and at J to 11 bases, leaving 9 bases not matched to a gene. Germline V gene data show CDR1 as MNHEY and CDR2 as SVGAGI. The CDR3 sequence is 14 residues long. Here the CDR3 reads CASSPPGQGARAFF. The CDR3 region has the DNA TGTGCCAGCAGTCCGCCGGGACAGGGGGCCAGGGCTTTCTTT.

V and J are TRBV11-2 and TRBJ1-2, with 7 bases identical to TRBD1. The CDR3 spans 15 residues. The V gene's germline CDR1 is SGHAT and CDR2 FQNNGV. V was pared by 1 base and J by 8 bases, with 10 bases of the junction left unmatched. The CDR3 region is CASSLGPTGAGGYTF. The CDR3 region has the DNA TGTGCCAGCAGCTTAGGTCCTACAGGGGCCGGAGGCTACACCTTC.

This clone was recorded once. The chain joins TRBV4-3 to TRBJ2-4, with D possibly matching TRBD2 (6 bases). The germline gives CDR1 LGHNA, CDR2 YSLEER. CDR3 length equals 18 residues. Trimming removed 1 base at V and 7 bases at J, with 23 bases between. As DNA, the CDR3 is TGCGCCAGCAGCCAAGTTGGGGTCTTGGGACTCCCCTTGAACATTCAGTACTTC. It codes for CASSQVGVLGLPLNIQYF.

The sample holds one count of this clone. This chain uses TRBV5-1 with TRBJ1-2; 9 bases agree with TRBD1. CDR1 and CDR2 (germline): SGHRS, YFSETQ. This CDR3 has 14 amino acids. V shed 6 bases and J 10 bases; nucleotides not matched to a gene: 13. This chain's CDR3 is CASTLEGGTGSYTF. CDR3 coding DNA: TGCGCCAGCACCCTAGAAGGTGGGACAGGGTCCTACACCTTC.

The chain is built from TRBV27 and TRBJ2-7; 9 positions agree with TRBD2. From germline, CDR1 is MNHEY and CDR2 SMNVEV (reference sequence). The CDR3 runs 15 residues. V trimming: 3 bases; J trimming: 0 bases; junction bases outside the gene matches: 3. In DNA form, the CDR3 reads TGTGCCAGCAGTTTTGCGGGAGGGGCCTCCTACGAGCAGTACTTC. Translating it yields CASSFAGGASYEQYF.

This chain joins TRBV6-5 and TRBJ2-2, with D perhaps matching TRBD1 (5 bases). The V gene's germline CDR1 is MNHEY and CDR2 SVGAGI. V lost 1 base and J 5 bases, leaving 8 bases between the germline ends. This CDR3 spans 14 amino acids. CDR3 sequence (DNA): TGTGCCAGCAGTTACTGGGGCGAGACCGGGGAGCTGTTTTTT. It codes for CASSYWGETGELFF.